This is a list of T cell receptor beta chains from one sample in a study of low-dose radiotherapy and immunotherapy resistance in tumors. TCRdb used MiXCR to reprocess the reads, holding one entry per CDR3 protein. The profile shows 40,000 or so distinct CDR3 sequences, less than 25% of them singletons. The sample consisted of PBMCs, taken after low-dose radiotherapy plus immunotherapy. The receptors were sampled from a female donor with ovarian cancer. The CDR3 runs from the conserved cysteine through the conserved F or W. The order of the fields is D gene, V gene, clone size, J gene, CDR3 protein, CDR3 DNA. A D gene is named only where the DNA matches it firmly. Clone size is not always given. Where it is, it says once, few, many or a class for expanded clones.

>TRBD1|TRBV12-3/TRBV12-4|many|TRBJ2-7
CASSFTGGHEQYF
TGTGCCAGCAGTTTTACAGGGGGCCACGAGCAGTACTTC
>NA|TRBV3-1|many|TRBJ2-1
CASSQDGYEQFF
TGTGCCAGCAGCCAAGACGGGTATGAGCAGTTCTTC
>NA|TRBV27|many|TRBJ2-7
CASSLFFSSYEQYF
TGTGCCAGCAGTTTATTCTTTAGCTCCTACGAGCAGTACTTC
>TRBD1|TRBV30|NA|TRBJ2-1
CAWRGTGKYSYNEQFF
TGTGCCTGGCGCGGGACAGGTAAATACTCCTACAATGAGCAGTTCTTC
>NA|TRBV12-3/TRBV12-4|many|TRBJ1-2
CASSLATPNYGYTF
TGTGCCAGCAGTTTGGCAACCCCTAACTATGGCTACACCTTC
>NA|TRBV5-1|many|TRBJ1-1
CASSLDPDLNTEAFF
TGCGCCAGCAGCTTGGATCCAGATTTGAACACTGAAGCTTTCTTT
>NA|TRBV14|many|TRBJ2-1
CASMGGNEQFF
TGTGCCAGCATGGGGGGCAATGAGCAGTTCTTC
>NA|TRBV6-2/TRBV6-3|many|TRBJ1-4
CASSSRGFDEKLFF
TGTGCCAGCAGTTCACGAGGGTTTGATGAAAAACTGTTTTTT
>NA|TRBV3-1|NA|TRBJ1-4
CASSQDTGLNEKLFF
TGTGCCAGCAGCCAAGACACGGGGTTAAATGAAAAACTGTTTTTT
>TRBD2|TRBV7-3|many|TRBJ2-1
CASSPSKAGSGEQFF
TGTGCCAGCAGCCCCTCAAAAGCGGGGAGTGGTGAGCAGTTCTTC
>TRBD2|TRBV4-1|many|TRBJ2-1
CASSQAGTSGNNEQFF
TGCGCCAGCAGCCAAGCCGGGACTAGCGGTAACAATGAGCAGTTCTTC
>NA|TRBV29-1|NA|TRBJ1-4
CSVRLDEKLFF
TGCAGCGTCCGGTTGGATGAAAAACTGTTTTTT
>NA|TRBV5-1|few|TRBJ1-2
CASSWGGLDGYTF
TGCGCCAGCAGCTGGGGGGGGCTTGATGGCTACACCTTC
>NA|TRBV28|NA|TRBJ2-3
CASTAVGTDTQYF
TGTGCCAGCACAGCGGTGGGCACAGATACGCAGTATTTT
>NA|TRBV5-4|once|TRBJ2-1
CASSLRGSGYNEQFF
TGTGCCAGCAGCTTGAGGGGTAGCGGTTACAATGAGCAGTTCTTC
>NA|TRBV7-2|many|TRBJ2-3
CASSLDGATDTQYF
TGTGCCAGCAGCTTAGATGGGGCCACAGATACGCAGTATTTT
>TRBD1|TRBV6-6|medium-sized|TRBJ1-2
CASSYPHDRDEGYTF
TGTGCCAGCAGTTATCCCCACGACAGGGATGAGGGCTACACCTTC
>NA|TRBV5-1|NA|TRBJ1-1
CASSLEGMNTEAFF
TGCGCCAGCAGCTTGGAGGGCATGAACACTGAAGCTTTCTTT
>TRBD1|TRBV2|few|TRBJ2-3
CASSGQGRDTQYF
TGTGCCAGCTCAGGACAGGGACGGGATACGCAGTATTTT
>NA|TRBV30|many|TRBJ2-1
CAWNDGPYNEQFF
TGTGCCTGGAACGACGGCCCATACAATGAGCAGTTCTTC
>TRBD2|TRBV13|NA|TRBJ2-7
CASSPGTSGAYEQYF
TGTGCCAGCAGCCCAGGGACTAGCGGAGCCTACGAGCAGTACTTC
>NA|TRBV6-6|NA|TRBJ2-7
CASSYRSGEQYF
TGTGCCAGCAGTTACAGGTCGGGTGAGCAGTACTTC
>NA|TRBV28|NA|TRBJ1-3
CASSLIGNGNTIYF
TGTGCCAGCAGTTTGATCGGGAACGGGAACACCATATATTTT
>NA|TRBV14|NA|TRBJ1-1
CASSPYWNTEAFF
TGTGCCAGCAGCCCCTACTGGAACACTGAAGCTTTCTTT
>NA|TRBV20-1|many|TRBJ2-7
CSARDGGRNEQYF
TGCAGTGCTAGAGATGGTGGCAGAAACGAGCAGTACTTC
>TRBD1|TRBV3-1|NA|TRBJ1-1
CASSQGRTGGDTEAFF
TGTGCCAGCAGCCAAGGCCGGACAGGTGGGGACACTGAAGCTTTCTTT
>NA|TRBV10-2|many|TRBJ1-5
CASSEVDSNQPQHF
TGCGCCAGCAGCGAAGTAGACAGCAATCAGCCCCAGCATTTT
>NA|TRBV4-1|many|TRBJ2-3
CASSQPGLPDTQYF
TGCGCCAGCAGCCAACCGGGACTCCCGGATACGCAGTATTTT
>NA|TRBV18|NA|TRBJ1-3
CASSPAATGVGNTIYF
TGTGCCAGCTCACCGGCCGCGACAGGCGTCGGAAACACCATATATTTT
>TRBD1|TRBV20-1|many|TRBJ1-5
CSASSDRGPQPQHF
TGCAGTGCTAGCTCCGACAGGGGGCCTCAGCCCCAGCATTTT
>NA|TRBV5-1|medium-sized|TRBJ2-1
CASSLVPGLEQFF
TGCGCCAGCAGCTTGGTCCCAGGGCTTGAGCAGTTCTTC
>TRBD1|TRBV19|many|TRBJ2-1
CASSDRDRGEQFF
TGTGCCAGTAGTGACCGGGACAGGGGTGAGCAGTTCTTC
>TRBD1|TRBV28|NA|TRBJ2-7
CASSEPGQGSEQYF
TGTGCCAGCAGCGAGCCGGGACAGGGGAGCGAGCAGTACTTC
>NA|TRBV20-1|many|TRBJ2-6
CSAHDVSSGANVLTF
TGCAGTGCGCACGACGTCAGTTCTGGGGCCAACGTCCTGACTTTC
>NA|TRBV10-3|many|TRBJ2-7
CAISSNTQLEQYF
TGTGCAATCAGCTCAAATACTCAACTCGAGCAGTACTTC
>NA|TRBV5-1|many|TRBJ1-2
CASSFSGGGYTF
TGCGCCAGCAGCTTTTCTGGCGGTGGCTACACCTTC
>TRBD1|TRBV27|few|TRBJ2-7
CASSPDRVYEQYF
TGTGCCAGCAGTCCCGACAGGGTCTACGAGCAGTACTTC
>NA|TRBV15|many|TRBJ2-3
CATQRSNPDTQYF
TGTGCCACCCAGAGGAGTAATCCAGATACGCAGTATTTT
>TRBD2|TRBV2|many|TRBJ2-1
CASSGSGGRGEQFF
TGTGCCAGCAGTGGGTCGGGGGGGCGGGGTGAGCAGTTCTTC
>TRBD1|TRBV6-2/TRBV6-3|NA|TRBJ1-1
CASTRGWNTEAFF
TGTGCCAGCACCAGGGGGTGGAACACTGAAGCTTTCTTT
>TRBD1|TRBV5-6|many|TRBJ2-3
CASSWDRDTQYF
TGTGCCAGCAGCTGGGACAGGGATACGCAGTATTTT
>TRBD2|TRBV20-1|NA|TRBJ2-1
CSALSESGRRVNEQFF
TGCAGTGCTCTCTCGGAGAGCGGGAGACGGGTTAATGAGCAGTTCTTC
>NA|TRBV6-6|NA|TRBJ2-7
CASSYSSPSPGSYEQYF
TGTGCCAGCAGTTACTCGAGCCCCAGTCCGGGCTCCTACGAGCAGTACTTC